What follows describes a single TCR beta chain. With 5 bases removed from V and 4 bases from J, the gap between germline ends came to 14 bases. Germline CDR1 is MNHEY and CDR2 is SMNVEV (reference sequence). The CDR3 spans 15 residues. The data were taken from a study of identifying expanded T cells in peripheral blood. Collection occurred without any documented infections or immune events in donors. Clones were read by immunoSEQ multiplex PCR, and TCRdb kept only the in-frame ones, dropping some. The sample shows about 85,000 clones, 70% to 90% of them seen only once. This receptor was taken from a person aged 18 to 75 in good health. The gene calls are TRBV27 and TRBJ2-2; the D call may be TRBD1 or TRBD2 (6 bases each). The sample taken for sequencing was blood. The CDR3 coding sequence is TGTGCCAGCAGTCCTGGAGGGGGGCCCACCGGGGAGCTGTTTTTT. Translating gives CASSPGGGPTGELFF.